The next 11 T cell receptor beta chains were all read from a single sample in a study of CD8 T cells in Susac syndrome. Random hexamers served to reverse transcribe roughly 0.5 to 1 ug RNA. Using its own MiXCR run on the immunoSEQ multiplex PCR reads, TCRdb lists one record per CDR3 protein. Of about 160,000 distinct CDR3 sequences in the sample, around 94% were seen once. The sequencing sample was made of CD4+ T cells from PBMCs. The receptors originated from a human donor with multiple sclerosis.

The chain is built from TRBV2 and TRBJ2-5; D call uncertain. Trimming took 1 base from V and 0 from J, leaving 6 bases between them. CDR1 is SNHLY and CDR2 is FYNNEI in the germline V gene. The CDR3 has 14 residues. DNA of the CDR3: TGTGCCAGCAGTGAAGGGAGATACCAAGAGACCCAGTACTTC. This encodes CASSEGRYQETQYF.

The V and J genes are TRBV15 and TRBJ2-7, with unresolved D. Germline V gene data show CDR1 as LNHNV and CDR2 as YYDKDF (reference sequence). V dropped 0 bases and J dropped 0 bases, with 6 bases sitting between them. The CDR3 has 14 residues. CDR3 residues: CATSRDAFSYEQYF. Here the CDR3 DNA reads TGTGCCACCAGCAGAGATGCCTTCTCCTACGAGCAGTACTTC.

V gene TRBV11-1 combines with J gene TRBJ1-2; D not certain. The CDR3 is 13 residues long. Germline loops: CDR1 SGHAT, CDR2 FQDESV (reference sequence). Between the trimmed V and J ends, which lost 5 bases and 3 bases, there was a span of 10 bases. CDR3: CASSPGEDYGYTF. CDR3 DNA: TGTGCCAGCAGCCCCGGCGAGGACTATGGCTACACCTTC. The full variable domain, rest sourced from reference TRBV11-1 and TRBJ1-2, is EAEVAQSPRYKITEKSQAVAFWCDPISGHATLYWYRQILGQGPELLVQFQDESVVDDSQLPKDRFSAERLKGVDSTLKIQPAELGDSAMYLCASSPGEDYGYTFGSGTRLTVV.

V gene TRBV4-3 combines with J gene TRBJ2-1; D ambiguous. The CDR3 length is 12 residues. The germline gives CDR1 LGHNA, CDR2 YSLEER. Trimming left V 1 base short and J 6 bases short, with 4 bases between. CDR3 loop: CASSQVANEQFF. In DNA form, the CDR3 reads TGCGCCAGCAGCCAAGTGGCCAATGAGCAGTTCTTC.

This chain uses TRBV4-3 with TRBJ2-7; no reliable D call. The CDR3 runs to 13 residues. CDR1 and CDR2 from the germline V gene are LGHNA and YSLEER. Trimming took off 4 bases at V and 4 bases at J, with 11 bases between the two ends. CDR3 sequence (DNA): TGCGCCAGCAGCCCCGCTGTAGGGTACGAGCAGTACTTC. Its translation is CASSPAVGYEQYF.

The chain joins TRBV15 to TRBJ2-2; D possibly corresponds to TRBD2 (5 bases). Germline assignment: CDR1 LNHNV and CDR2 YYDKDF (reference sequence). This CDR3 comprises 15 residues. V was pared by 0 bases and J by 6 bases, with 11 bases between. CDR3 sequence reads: CATSRDRAESGELFF. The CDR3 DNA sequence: TGTGCCACCAGCAGAGATCGAGCGGAGTCCGGGGAGCTGTTTTTT.

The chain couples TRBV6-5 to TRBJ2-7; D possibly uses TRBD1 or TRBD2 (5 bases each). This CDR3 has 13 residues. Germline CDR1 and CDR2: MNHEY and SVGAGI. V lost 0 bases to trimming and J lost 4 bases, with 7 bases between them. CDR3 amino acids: CASSYSEGYEQYF. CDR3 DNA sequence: TGTGCCAGCAGTTACTCAGAGGGGTACGAGCAGTACTTC.

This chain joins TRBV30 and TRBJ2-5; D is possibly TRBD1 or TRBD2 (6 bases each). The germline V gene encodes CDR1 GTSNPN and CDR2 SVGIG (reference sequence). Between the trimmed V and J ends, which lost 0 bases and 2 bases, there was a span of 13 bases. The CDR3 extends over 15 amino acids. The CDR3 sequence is CAWSVGGGIQETQYF. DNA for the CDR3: TGTGCCTGGAGTGTCGGAGGGGGAATACAAGAGACCCAGTACTTC. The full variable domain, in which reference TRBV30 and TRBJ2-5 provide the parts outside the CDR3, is SQTIHQWPATLVQPVGSPLSLECTVEGTSNPNLYWYRQAAGRGLQLLFYSVGIGQISSEVPQNLSASRPQDRQFILSSKKLLLSDSGFYLCAWSVGGGIQETQYFGPGTRLLVL.

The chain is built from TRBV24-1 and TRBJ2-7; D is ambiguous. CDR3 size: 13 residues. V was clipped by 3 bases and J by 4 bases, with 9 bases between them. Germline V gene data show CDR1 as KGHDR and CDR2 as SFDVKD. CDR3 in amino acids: CATSDPQSYEQYF. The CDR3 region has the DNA TGTGCCACCAGTGATCCACAGAGTTACGAGCAGTACTTC.

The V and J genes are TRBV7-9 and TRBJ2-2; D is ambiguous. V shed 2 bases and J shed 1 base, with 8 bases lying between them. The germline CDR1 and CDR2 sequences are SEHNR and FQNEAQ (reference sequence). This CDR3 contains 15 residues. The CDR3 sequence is CASSLSPVNTGELFF. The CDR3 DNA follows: TGTGCCAGCAGCTTATCTCCAGTGAACACCGGGGAGCTGTTTTTT.

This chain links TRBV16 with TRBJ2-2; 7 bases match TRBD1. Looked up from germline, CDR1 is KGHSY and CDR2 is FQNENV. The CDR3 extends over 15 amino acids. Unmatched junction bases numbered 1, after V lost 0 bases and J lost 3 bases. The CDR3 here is CASSQSDRDTGELFF. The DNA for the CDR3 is TGTGCCAGCAGCCAATCAGACAGGGACACCGGGGAGCTGTTTTTT.